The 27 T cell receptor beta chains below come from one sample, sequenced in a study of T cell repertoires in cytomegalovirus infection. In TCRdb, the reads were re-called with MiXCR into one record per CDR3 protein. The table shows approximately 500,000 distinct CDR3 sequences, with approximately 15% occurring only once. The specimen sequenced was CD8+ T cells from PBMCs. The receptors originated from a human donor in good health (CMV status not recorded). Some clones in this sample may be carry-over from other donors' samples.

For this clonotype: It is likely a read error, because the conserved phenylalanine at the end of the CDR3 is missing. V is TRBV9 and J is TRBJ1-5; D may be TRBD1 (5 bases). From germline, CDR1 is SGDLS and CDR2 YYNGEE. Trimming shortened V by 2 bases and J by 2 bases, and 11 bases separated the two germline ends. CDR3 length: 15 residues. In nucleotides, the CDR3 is TGTGCCAGCAGCGTGGGAGGGGCTGGCAATCAGCCCCAGCATTAT. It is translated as CASSVGGAGNQPQHY.

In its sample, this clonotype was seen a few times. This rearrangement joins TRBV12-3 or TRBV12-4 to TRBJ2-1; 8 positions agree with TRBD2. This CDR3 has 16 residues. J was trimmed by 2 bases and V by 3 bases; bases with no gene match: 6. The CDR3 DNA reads TGTGCCAGCAGTTTCTCGAGCGGGAGTACCTACAATGAGCAGTTCTTC. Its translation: CASSFSSGSTYNEQFF.

This chain's CDR3 is CSVEWSLDRNNYGYTF. CDR3 nucleotides: TGCAGCGTTGAATGGTCTTTGGACCGTAACAACTATGGCTACACCTTC. J is TRBJ1-2 and V is TRBV29-1, with unresolved D. The CDR3 loop spans 16 amino acids. Germline V CDR1 and CDR2: SQVTM, ANQGSEA. V dropped 2 bases and J dropped 2 bases, with 18 bases sitting between them.

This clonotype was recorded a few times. This CDR3 reads CASSLEGVSSYEQYF. The CDR3 region has the DNA TGCGCCAGCAGCTTGGAAGGGGTGAGCTCCTACGAGCAGTACTTC. This chain uses TRBV5-1 with TRBJ2-7; D might be TRBD1 (5 bases). The V and J ends lost 0 bases and 0 bases respectively, with 10 bases between them. There are 15 residues in the CDR3. Germline values: CDR1 SGHRS, CDR2 YFSETQ.

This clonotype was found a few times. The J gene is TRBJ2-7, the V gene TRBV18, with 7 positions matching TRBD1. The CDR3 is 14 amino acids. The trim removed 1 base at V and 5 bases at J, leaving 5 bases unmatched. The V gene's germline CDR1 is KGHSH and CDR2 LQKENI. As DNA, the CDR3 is TGTGCCAGCTCACCACAGGGGGCGGCAAACGAGCAGTACTTC. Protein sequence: CASSPQGAANEQYF. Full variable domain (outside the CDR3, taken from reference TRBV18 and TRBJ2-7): NAGVMQNPRHLVRRRGQEARLRCSPMKGHSHVYWYRQLPEEGLKFMVYLQKENIIDESGMPKERFSAEFPKEGPSILRIQQVVRGDSAAYFCASSPQGAANEQYFGPGTRLTVT.

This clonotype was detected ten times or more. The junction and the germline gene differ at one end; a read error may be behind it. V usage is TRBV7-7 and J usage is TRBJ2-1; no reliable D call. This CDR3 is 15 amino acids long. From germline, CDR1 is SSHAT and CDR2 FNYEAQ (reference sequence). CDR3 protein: CASSLSSVPYNEQFF. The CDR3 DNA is TGTGCTAGCAGCTTATCAAGCGTCCCCTACAATGAGCAGTTCTTC.

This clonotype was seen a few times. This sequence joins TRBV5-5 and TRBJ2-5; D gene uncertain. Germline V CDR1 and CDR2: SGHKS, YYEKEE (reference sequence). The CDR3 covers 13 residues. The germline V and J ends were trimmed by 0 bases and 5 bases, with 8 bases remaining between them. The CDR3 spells CASSLARTETQYF. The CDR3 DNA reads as TGTGCCAGCAGCTTGGCCAGGACGGAGACCCAGTACTTC.

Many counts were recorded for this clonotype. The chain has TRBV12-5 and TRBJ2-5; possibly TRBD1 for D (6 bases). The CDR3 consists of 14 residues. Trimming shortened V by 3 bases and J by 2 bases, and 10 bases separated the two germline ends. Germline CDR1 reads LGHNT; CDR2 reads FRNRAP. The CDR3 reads CASGFGDIQETQYF. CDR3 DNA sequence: TGTGCTAGTGGTTTTGGGGACATACAAGAGACCCAGTACTTC.

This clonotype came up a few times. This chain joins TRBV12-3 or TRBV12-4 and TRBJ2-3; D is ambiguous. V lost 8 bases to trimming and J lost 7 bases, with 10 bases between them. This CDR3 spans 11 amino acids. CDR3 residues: CASREAYTQYF. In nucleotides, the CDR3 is TGTGCCAGCCGAGAGGCGTATACGCAGTATTTT.

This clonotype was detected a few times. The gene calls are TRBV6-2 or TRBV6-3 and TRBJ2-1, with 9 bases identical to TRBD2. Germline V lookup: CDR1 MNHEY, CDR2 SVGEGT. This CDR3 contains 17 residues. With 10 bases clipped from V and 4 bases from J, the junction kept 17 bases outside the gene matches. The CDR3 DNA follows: TGTGCCACCCGAGGCGGGACTAGCAATTCCTTTTACAATGAGCAGTTCTTC. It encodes CATRGGTSNSFYNEQFF.

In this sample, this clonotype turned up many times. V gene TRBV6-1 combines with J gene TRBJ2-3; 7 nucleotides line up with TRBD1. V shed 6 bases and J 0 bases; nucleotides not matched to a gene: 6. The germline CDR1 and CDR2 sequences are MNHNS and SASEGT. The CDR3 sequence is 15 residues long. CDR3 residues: CASRGTETSTDTQYF. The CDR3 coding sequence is TGTGCCAGCAGGGGGACAGAGACTAGCACAGATACGCAGTATTTT.

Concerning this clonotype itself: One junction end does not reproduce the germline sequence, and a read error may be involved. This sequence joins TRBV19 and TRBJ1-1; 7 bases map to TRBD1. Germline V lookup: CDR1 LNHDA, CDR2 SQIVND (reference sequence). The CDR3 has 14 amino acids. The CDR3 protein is CASNPTGSYTEACF. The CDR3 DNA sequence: TGTGCCAGTAACCCGACAGGGTCCTACACTGAAGCTTGCTTT.

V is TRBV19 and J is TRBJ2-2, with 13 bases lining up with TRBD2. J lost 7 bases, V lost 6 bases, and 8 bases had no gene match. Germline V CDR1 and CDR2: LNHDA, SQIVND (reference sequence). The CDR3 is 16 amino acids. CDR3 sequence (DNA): TGTGCCAGTAGGAGAGGACTAGCGGGAGATGACGGGGAGCTGTTTTTT. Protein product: CASRRGLAGDDGELFF.

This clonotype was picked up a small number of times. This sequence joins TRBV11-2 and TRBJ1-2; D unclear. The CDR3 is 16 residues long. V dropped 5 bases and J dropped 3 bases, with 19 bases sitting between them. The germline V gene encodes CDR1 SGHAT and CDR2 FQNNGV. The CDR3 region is CASSQVGRGNDYGYTF. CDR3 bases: TGTGCCAGCAGCCAAGTGGGTAGAGGGAATGACTATGGCTACACCTTC. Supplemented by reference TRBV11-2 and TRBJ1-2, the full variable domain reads EAGVAQSPRYKIIEKRQSVAFWCNPISGHATLYWYQQILGQGPKLLIQFQNNGVVDDSQLPKDRFSAERLKGVDSTLKIQPAKLEDSAVYLCASSQVGRGNDYGYTFGSGTRLTVV.

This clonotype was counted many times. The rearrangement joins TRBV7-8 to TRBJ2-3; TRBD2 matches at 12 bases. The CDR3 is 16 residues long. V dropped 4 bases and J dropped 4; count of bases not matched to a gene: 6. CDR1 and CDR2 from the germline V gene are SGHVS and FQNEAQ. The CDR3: CASSSRLAGVSDTQYF. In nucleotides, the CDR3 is TGTGCCAGCAGCTCGAGACTAGCGGGAGTTTCAGATACGCAGTATTTT. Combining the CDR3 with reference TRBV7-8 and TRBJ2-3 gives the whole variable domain GAGVSQSPRYKVAKRGQDVALRCDPISGHVSLFWYQQALGQGPEFLTYFQNEAQLDKSGLPSDRFFAERPEGSVSTLKIQRTQQEDSAVYLCASSSRLAGVSDTQYFGPGTRLTVL.

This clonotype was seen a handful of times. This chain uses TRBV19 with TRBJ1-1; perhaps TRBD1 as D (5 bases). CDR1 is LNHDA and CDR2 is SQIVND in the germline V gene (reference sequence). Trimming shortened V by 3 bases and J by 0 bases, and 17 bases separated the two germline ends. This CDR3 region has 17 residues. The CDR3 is CASSITPGPAMNTEAFF. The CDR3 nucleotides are TGTGCCAGTAGTATTACCCCGGGACCGGCCATGAACACTGAAGCTTTCTTT.

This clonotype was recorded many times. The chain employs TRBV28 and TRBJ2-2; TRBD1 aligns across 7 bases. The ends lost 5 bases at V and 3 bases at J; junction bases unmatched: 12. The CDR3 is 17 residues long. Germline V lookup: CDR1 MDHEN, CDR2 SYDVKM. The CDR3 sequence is CASSPPRKTGDTGELFF. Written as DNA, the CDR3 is TGTGCCAGCAGTCCCCCCCGTAAAACAGGGGACACCGGGGAGCTGTTTTTT.

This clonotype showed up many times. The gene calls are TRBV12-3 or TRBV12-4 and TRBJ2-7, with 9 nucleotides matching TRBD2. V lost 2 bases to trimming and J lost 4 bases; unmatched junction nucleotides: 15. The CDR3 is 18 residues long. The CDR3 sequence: CASSLSGLAGRGSYEQYF. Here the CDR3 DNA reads TGTGCCAGCAGTTTATCCGGGCTAGCGGGGAGAGGGAGTTACGAGCAGTACTTC.

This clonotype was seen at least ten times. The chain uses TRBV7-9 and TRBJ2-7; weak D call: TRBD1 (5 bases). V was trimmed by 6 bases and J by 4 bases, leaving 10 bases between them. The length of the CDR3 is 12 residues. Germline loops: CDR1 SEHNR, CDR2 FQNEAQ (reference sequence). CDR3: CASRSQGYEQYF. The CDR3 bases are TGTGCCAGCAGGTCGCAGGGATACGAGCAGTACTTC.

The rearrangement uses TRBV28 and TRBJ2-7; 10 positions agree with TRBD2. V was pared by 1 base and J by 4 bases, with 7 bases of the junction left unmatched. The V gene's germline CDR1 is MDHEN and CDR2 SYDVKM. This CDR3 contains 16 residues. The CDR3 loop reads CASSLYGTSESYEQYF. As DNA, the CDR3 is TGTGCCAGCAGTTTATATGGGACTAGCGAGAGTTACGAGCAGTACTTC.

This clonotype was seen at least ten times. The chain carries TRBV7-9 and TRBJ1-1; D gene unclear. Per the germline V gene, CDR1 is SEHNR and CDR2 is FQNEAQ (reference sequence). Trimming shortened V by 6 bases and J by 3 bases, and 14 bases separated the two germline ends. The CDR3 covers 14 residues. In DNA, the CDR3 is TGTGCCAGCAGGCCAAGGGTTGGCGACACTGAAGCTTTCTTT. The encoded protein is CASRPRVGDTEAFF.

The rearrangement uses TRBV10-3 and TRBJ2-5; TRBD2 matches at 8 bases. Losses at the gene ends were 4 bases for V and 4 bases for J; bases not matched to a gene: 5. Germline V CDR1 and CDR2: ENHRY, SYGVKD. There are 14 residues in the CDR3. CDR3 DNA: TGTGCCATCAGTGCTGGGACTAGTGGAGAGACCCAGTACTTC. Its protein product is CAISAGTSGETQYF.

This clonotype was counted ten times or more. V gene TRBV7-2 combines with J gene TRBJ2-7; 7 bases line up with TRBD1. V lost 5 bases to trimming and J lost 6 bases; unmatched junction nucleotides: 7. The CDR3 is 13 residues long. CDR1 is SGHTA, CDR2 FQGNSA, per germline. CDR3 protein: CASSLMTGSEQYF. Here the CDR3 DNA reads TGTGCCAGCAGCCTGATGACAGGGTCCGAGCAGTACTTC.

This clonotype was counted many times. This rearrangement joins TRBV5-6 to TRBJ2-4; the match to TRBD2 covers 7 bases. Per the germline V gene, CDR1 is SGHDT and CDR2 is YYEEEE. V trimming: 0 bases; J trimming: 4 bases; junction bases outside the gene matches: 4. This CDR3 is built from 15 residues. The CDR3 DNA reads TGTGCCAGCAGCTTGGAGGCTAGCGGTAAAAACATTCAGTACTTC. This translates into CASSLEASGKNIQYF.

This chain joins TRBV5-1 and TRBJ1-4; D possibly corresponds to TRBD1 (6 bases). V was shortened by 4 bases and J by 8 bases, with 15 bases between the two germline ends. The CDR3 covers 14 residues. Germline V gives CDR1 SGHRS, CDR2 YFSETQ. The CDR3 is CASSQDSTWEKLFF. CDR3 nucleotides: TGCGCCAGCAGCCAGGACAGCACATGGGAAAAACTGTTTTTT.

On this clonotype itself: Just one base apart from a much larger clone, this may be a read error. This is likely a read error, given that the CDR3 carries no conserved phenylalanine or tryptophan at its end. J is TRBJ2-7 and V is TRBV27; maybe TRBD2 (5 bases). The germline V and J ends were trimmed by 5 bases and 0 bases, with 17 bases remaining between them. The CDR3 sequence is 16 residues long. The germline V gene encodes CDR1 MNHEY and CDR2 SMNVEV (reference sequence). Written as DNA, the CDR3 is TGTGCCAGCAGTGCCGCCATTGGCGGGTCCTCCTACGAGCAGTACTTA. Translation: CASSAAIGGSSYEQYL.

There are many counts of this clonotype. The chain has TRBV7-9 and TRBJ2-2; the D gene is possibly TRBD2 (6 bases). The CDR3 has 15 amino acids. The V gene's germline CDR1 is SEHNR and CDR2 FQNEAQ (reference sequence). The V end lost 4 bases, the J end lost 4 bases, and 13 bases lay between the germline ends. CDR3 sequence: CASSWDGRSTGELFF. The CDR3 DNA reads TGTGCCAGCAGCTGGGACGGGAGAAGCACCGGGGAGCTGTTTTTT.